The 7 T cell receptor beta chains reported below all come from one sample, sequenced in a study of CD8+ T cells in alopecia areata. Sequencing relied on a cDNA template that was reverse transcribed from extracted RNA. The repertoire was sequenced with immunoSEQ multiplex PCR; TCRdb's copy has only in-frame clones and lacks some. The table records approximately 180,000 clones, 59% of them present only once. This specimen consisted of CD4+ T cells sorted from blood, obtained at week 0. Receptors were obtained from a human donor with alopecia areata.

This rearrangement joins TRBV30 to TRBJ1-4; D perhaps matches TRBD1 (5 bases). CDR3 size: 16 residues. The germline V and J ends were trimmed by 2 bases and 8 bases, with 21 bases remaining between them. Per the germline V gene, CDR1 is GTSNPN and CDR2 is SVGIG (reference sequence). The CDR3 region is CAWSMGSGIRDEKLFF. CDR3 DNA sequence: TGTGCCTGGAGTATGGGATCCGGGATCCGGGACGAAAAACTGTTTTTT.

The genes are TRBV30 and TRBJ2-1; possibly TRBD1 for D (5 bases). CDR1 is GTSNPN and CDR2 is SVGIG in the germline V gene (reference sequence). The germline V and J ends were trimmed by 4 bases and 6 bases, with 10 bases remaining between them. The CDR3 is 12 amino acids. The CDR3 bases are TGTGCCTGGACCAGGGATATCAATGAGCAGTTCTTC. Its protein product is CAWTRDINEQFF.

The J gene is TRBJ1-6, the V gene TRBV7-9; D is unclear. Trimming removed 2 bases at V and 11 bases at J, with 13 bases between. This CDR3 contains 14 residues. Per the germline V gene, CDR1 is SEHNR and CDR2 is FQNEAQ (reference sequence). CDR3 in DNA: TGTGCCAGCAGCTTACTTGGAGTGAATCCACCCCTCCACTTT. It is translated as CASSLLGVNPPLHF.

This clone was picked up a small number of times. J is TRBJ2-5 and V is TRBV5-1, with D possibly being TRBD2 (7 bases). V was pared by 4 bases and J by 5 bases, with 18 bases between. Germline V gene sequence: CDR1 SGHRS, CDR2 YFSETQ. CDR3 length equals 15 residues. CDR3 sequence reads: CASSPGGSEWETQYF. CDR3 sequence (DNA): TGCGCCAGCAGCCCGGGGGGCAGCGAGTGGGAGACCCAGTACTTC.

V usage is TRBV6-1 and J usage is TRBJ2-5; D is uncertain. CDR1 is MNHNS, CDR2 SASEGT, per germline. V was trimmed by 1 base and J by 7 bases, leaving 13 bases between them. This CDR3 is built from 14 residues. CDR3 amino acids: CASSEGVSPGTQYF. The CDR3 bases are TGTGCCAGCAGTGAAGGTGTTAGTCCCGGGACCCAGTACTTC.

Written as DNA, the CDR3 is TGTGCCACCAGCAGCCGGACAGGGGGCTGGAACACTGAAGCTTTCTTT. Protein sequence: CATSSRTGGWNTEAFF. The V gene is TRBV15, the J gene TRBJ1-1, with 11 bases lining up with TRBD1. The germline V gene encodes CDR1 LNHNV and CDR2 YYDKDF (reference sequence). V trimming: 3 bases; J trimming: 1 base; junction bases outside the gene matches: 4. The CDR3 is made up of 16 amino acids.

Only a few counts were recorded for this clone. V and J are TRBV10-1 and TRBJ2-2; D call uncertain. The CDR3 is 13 amino acids. Germline CDR1 is WNHNN and CDR2 is SYGVQD (reference sequence). Trimming took off 6 bases at V and 5 bases at J, with 10 bases between the two ends. For the CDR3, the DNA is TGCGCCAGCAGCCCCCGTGTAACCGGGGAGCTGTTTTTT. Translated: CASSPRVTGELFF.